This T cell receptor (beta chain) was recovered during a study of vaccination effects on CD4 cells after COVID-19. Study-wide background: Of the BNT162b2 and mRNA-1273 vaccines, participants received two doses of one or the other.

Assay used: immunoSEQ multiplex PCR; TCRdb lists only in-frame clones, some missing. Of 20,000 to 25,000 clones in the sample, about 75% were seen once. As for this clone: Its antigen is undetermined.

Regarding the study as a whole: In the study, convalescent patients were few, and early post-infection timepoints were absent.

Before sequencing took place, the ViraFEST assay used viral peptide pools to expand antigen-specific CD4+ T cells. After roughly 11 days in culture, the CD4+ T cells were isolated. Nobody among the vaccine recipients had prior SARS-CoV-2 infection (nucleocapsid antibodies were negative). The CDR3 loop spans 15 amino acids. Germline loops: CDR1 LGHNA, CDR2 YNFKEQ. The V gene end was trimmed by 1 base and the J gene end by 5 bases; junction bases not matched to a gene: 6. The chain combines TRBV4-2 with TRBJ2-7, with 9 nucleotides matching TRBD1. The sample here was CD4+ T cells from PBMCs cultured with HCoV-NL63 spike peptides, taken before COVID-19 vaccination. The clonotype was recovered from a human donor who received a COVID-19 vaccine. The CDR3 nucleotides read TGTGCCAGCAGCCAAGCGCCGGGACAGGGAAACGAGCAGTACTTC. This sequence encodes CASSQAPGQGNEQYF.